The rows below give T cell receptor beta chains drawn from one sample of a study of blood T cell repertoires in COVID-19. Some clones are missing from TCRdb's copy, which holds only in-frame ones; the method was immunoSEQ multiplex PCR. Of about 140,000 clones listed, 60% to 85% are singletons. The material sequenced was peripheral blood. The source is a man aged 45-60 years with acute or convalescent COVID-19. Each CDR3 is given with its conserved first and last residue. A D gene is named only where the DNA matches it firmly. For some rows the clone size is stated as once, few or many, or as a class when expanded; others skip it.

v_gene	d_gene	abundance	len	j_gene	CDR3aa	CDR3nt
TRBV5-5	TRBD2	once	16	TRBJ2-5	CASTALARGVGETQYF	TGTGCCAGCACCGCCCTGGCGCGGGGGGTGGGAGAGACCCAGTACTTC
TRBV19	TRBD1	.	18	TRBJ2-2	CASSSGTGQTSNTGELFF	TGTGCCAGTAGCTCGGGGACAGGCCAAACTTCGAACACCGGGGAGCTGTTTTTT
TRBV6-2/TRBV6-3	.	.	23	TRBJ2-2	CASRHPGAEAPPQNRKDTGELFF	TGTGCCAGCCGCCACCCTGGGGCCGAGGCCCCCCCCCAGAACAGGAAGGACACCGGGGAGCTGTTTTTT
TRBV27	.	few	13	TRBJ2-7	CASAQQAPYEQYF	TGTGCCAGCGCACAACAGGCCCCCTACGAGCAGTACTTC
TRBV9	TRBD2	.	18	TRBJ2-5	CASSPGLAGGRVQETQYF	TGTGCCAGCAGCCCGGGACTAGCGGGGGGGCGCGTACAAGAGACCCAGTACTTC
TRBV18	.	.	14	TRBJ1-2	CASSPPSRGDGYTF	TGTGCCAGCTCACCACCAAGCAGGGGAGATGGCTACACCTTC
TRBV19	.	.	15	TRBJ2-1	CASSSKVDSKREQFF	TGTGCCAGTAGTAGCAAGGTCGATTCCAAGCGGGAGCAGTTCTTC
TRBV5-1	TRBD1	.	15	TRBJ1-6	CASSLGTGDGSPLHF	TGCGCCAGCAGCTTGGGGACAGGGGATGGATCACCCCTCCACTTT
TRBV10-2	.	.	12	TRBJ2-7	CASSGTAYEQYF	TGCGCCAGCAGTGGGACAGCTTACGAGCAGTACTTC
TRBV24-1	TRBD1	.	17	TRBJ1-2	CATSPRDRRKFGYGYTF	TGTGCCACCAGTCCCCGGGACAGACGCAAGTTTGGCTATGGCTACACCTTC
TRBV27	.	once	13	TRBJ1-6	CASRETGISPLHF	TGTGCCAGCAGAGAAACAGGGATTTCACCCCTCCACTTT
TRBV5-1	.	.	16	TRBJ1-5	CASSLGPRDGNQPQHF	TGCGCCAGCAGCTTGGGTCCCAGGGATGGAAATCAGCCCCAGCATTTT
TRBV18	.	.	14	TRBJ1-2	CASSGGGAVYGYTF	TGTGCCAGCTCAGGTGGGGGCGCGGTTTATGGCTACACCTTC
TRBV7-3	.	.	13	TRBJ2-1	CASSSFGGGEQFF	TGTGCCAGCAGCTCCTTTGGGGGCGGTGAGCAGTTCTTC
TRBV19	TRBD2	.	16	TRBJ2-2	CASSSSGGTNTGELFF	TGTGCCAGTAGTAGTAGCGGGGGGACCAACACCGGGGAGCTGTTTTTT
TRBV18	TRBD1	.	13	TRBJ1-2	CASSLTGVSGYTF	TGTGCCAGCTCGCTAACAGGGGTCTCTGGCTACACCTTC
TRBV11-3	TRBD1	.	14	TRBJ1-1	CASSPGQPASEAFF	TGTGCCAGCAGCCCGGGACAGCCGGCATCTGAAGCTTTCTTT
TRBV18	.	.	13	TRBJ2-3	CASSNAITDTQYF	TGTGCCAGCTCAAACGCGATCACAGATACGCAGTATTTT
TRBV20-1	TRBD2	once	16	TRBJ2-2	CSASGLAGGPTGELFF	TGCAGTGCCAGTGGACTAGCGGGGGGGCCCACCGGGGAGCTGTTTTTT
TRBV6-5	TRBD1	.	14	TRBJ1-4	CASSKDRGNEKLFF	TGTGCCAGCAGTAAGGACAGGGGTAATGAAAAACTGTTTTTT
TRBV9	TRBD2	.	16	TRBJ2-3	CASSQAGGGAGDTQYF	TGTGCCAGCAGCCAAGCGGGCGGGGGGGCCGGTGATACGCAGTATTTT
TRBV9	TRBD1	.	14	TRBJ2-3	CASSWGTGWDTQYF	TGTGCCAGCAGCTGGGGGACAGGGTGGGATACGCAGTATTTT
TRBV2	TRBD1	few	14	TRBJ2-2	CATSRDRGIGELFF	TGTGCCACCTCCCGGGACAGGGGAATCGGGGAGCTGTTTTTT
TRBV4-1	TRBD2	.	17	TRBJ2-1	CASRQLAGGPRVPEQFF	TGCGCCAGCAGGCAACTAGCGGGGGGGCCTAGAGTGCCTGAGCAGTTCTTC
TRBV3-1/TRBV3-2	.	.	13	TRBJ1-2	CASSQAGIHGYTF	TGTGCCAGCAGCCAGGCAGGGATACATGGCTACACCTTC
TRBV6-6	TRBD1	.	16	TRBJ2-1	CASSYSKGQGVHEQFF	TGTGCCAGCAGTTACTCGAAGGGACAGGGTGTGCATGAGCAGTTCTTC
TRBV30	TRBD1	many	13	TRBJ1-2	CAWRGTGRYGYTF	TGTGCCTGGAGGGGGACAGGACGATATGGCTACACCTTC
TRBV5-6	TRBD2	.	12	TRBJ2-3	CAAGGDTDTQYF	TGTGCGGCGGGAGGGGACACAGATACGCAGTATTTT
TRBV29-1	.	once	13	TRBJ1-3	CSAQGTTGNTIYF	TGCAGCGCTCAGGGAACAACTGGAAACACCATATATTTT
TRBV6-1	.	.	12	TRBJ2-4	CASSEVRGIQYF	TGTGCCAGCAGTGAAGTACGGGGGATTCAGTACTTC
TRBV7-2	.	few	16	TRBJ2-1	CASSLGAGGVNNEQFF	TGTGCCAGCAGCTTAGGCGCCGGCGGGGTGAACAATGAGCAGTTCTTC
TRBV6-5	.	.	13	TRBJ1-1	CASSYEGNTEAFF	TGTGCCAGCAGTTATGAGGGGAACACTGAAGCTTTCTTT
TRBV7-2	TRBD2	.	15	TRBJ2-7	CASTAGTGGAIEQYF	TGTGCCAGCACCGCGGGCACGGGGGGGGCCATCGAGCAGTACTTC
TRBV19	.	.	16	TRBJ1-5	CASSIPSWRGEQPQHF	TGTGCCAGTAGTATACCCAGTTGGAGGGGCGAACAGCCCCAGCATTTT
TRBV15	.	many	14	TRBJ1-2	CATSMGGSNYGYTF	TGTGCCACCAGCATGGGCGGGTCAAACTATGGCTACACCTTC
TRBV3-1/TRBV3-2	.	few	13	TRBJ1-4	CASSQNRVEKLFF	TGTGCCAGCAGCCAAAACAGGGTTGAAAAACTGTTTTTT
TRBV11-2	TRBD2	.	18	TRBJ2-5	CASSLGAASGGSGETQYF	TGTGCCAGCAGCTTAGGGGCGGCTAGCGGGGGTTCGGGAGAGACCCAGTACTTC
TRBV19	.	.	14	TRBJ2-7	CASSSDGSTYEQYF	TGTGCCAGTAGTTCAGACGGGAGCACCTACGAGCAGTACTTC
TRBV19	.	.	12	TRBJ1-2	CASSVRGGGYTF	TGTGCCAGTAGTGTAAGGGGTGGCGGCTACACCTTC
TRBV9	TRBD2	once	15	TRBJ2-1	CASSVEGAGGYEQFF	TGTGCCAGCAGCGTAGAGGGAGCGGGGGGATATGAGCAGTTCTTC
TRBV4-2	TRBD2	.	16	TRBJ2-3	CASSQVSGGRTDTQYF	TGTGCCAGCAGCCAAGTTAGCGGGGGGCGAACGGATACGCAGTATTTT
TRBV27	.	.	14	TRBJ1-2	CASSLRGNHYGYTF	TGTGCCAGCAGTTTACGGGGGAACCACTATGGCTACACCTTC
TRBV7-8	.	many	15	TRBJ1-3	CASSSYFPSGNTIYF	TGTGCCAGCAGCTCCTATTTTCCCTCTGGAAACACCATATATTTT
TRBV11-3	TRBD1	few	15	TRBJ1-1	CASSTGTGKNTEAFF	TGTGCCAGCAGCACCGGGACAGGAAAGAACACTGAAGCTTTCTTT
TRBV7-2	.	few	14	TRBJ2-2	CASSLVRSTGELFF	TGTGCCAGCAGCTTAGTCAGATCCACCGGGGAGCTGTTTTTT
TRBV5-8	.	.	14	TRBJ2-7	CASSLGAGDDEQYF	TGTGCCAGCAGCTTGGGGGCAGGGGATGACGAGCAGTACTTC
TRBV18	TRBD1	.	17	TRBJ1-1	CASSPSDRGSRNTEAFF	TGTGCCAGCTCACCATCCGACAGGGGCTCCAGGAACACTGAAGCTTTCTTT
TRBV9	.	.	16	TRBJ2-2	CASSVERVRDTGELFF	TGTGCCAGCAGCGTAGAAAGGGTGAGGGACACCGGGGAGCTGTTTTTT
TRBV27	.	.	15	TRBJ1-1	CASSLRGRANTEAFF	TGTGCCAGCAGTTTAAGGGGCAGGGCGAACACTGAAGCTTTCTTT